This T cell receptor beta chain was profiled in a study of T-cell reconstitution after alpha-beta-depleted transplantation in children. Regarding the study as a whole: Diversity of TCRbeta at day 60 was high in some patients, arising from surviving recipient T cells and thymic progenitors. In patients about two months after transplant, alpha-beta T cells reportedly arose from several hundred expanded graft clones.

Trimming stripped 5 bases from V and 6 bases from J, with 11 bases between. The germline gives CDR1 ENHRY, CDR2 SYGVKD. The CDR3 is 13 amino acids. The library targeted TCRbeta and was prepared with unique molecular identifiers. Each CDR3 protein gets one entry after TCRdb re-called the PCR reads with MiXCR. Of almost 600,000 distinct CDR3 sequences detected, 25% to 30% appear once; the ten largest clones hold about 35%. Concerning this clonotype itself: Its target is unknown.

The sequence was collected from a boy younger than two with Wiskott-Aldrich syndrome, due to receive a stem cell transplant. The source material was PBMCs, sampled before TCRalphabeta/CD19-depleted stem cell transplant. The gene calls are TRBV10-3 and TRBJ1-5, with D uncertain. CDR3 in amino acids: CAISNGEGQPQHF. The CDR3 DNA sequence: TGTGCCATCAGTAATGGGGAAGGTCAGCCCCAGCATTTT.